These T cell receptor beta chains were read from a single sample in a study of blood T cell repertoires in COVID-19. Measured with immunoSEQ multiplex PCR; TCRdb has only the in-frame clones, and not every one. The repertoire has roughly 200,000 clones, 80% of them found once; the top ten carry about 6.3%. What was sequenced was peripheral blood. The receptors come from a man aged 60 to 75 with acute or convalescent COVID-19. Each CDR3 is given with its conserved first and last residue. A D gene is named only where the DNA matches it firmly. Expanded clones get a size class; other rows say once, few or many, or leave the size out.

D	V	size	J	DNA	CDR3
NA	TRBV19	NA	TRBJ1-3	TGTGCCAGTAGTGTTAGCTCTGGAAACACCATATATTTT	CASSVSSGNTIYF
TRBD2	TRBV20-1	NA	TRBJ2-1	TGCAGTGCTAGTCCCGGGACTAGCGGAAATGAGCAGTTCTTC	CSASPGTSGNEQFF
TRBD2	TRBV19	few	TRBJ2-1	TGTGCCAGTAGCTGGACTAGCGGAACTAACAATGAGCAGTTCTTC	CASSWTSGTNNEQFF
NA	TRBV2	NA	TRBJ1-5	TGTGCCAGCAGTTCCTCGGGGATCCCCAATCAGCCCCAGCATTTT	CASSSSGIPNQPQHF
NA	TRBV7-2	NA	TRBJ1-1	TGTGCCAGCAGCTTAGATGCAGGGAGGGACACTGAAGCTTTCTTT	CASSLDAGRDTEAFF
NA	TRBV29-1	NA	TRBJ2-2	TGCAGCGTTGAAGATCTGGCACAGGACACCGGGGAGCTGTTTTTT	CSVEDLAQDTGELFF
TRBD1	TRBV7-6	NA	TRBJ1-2	TGTGCCAGCAGCCTAGCAGGACAGGGTATAGGGGGCTACACCTTC	CASSLAGQGIGGYTF
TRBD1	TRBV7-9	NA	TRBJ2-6	TGTGCCAGCAGATTAACGTCCGGGACAGGGGACTCCGGGGCCAACGTCCTGACTTTC	CASRLTSGTGDSGANVLTF
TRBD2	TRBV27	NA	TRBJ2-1	TGTGCCAGCAGTCCGCCGCCCACTAGCGGTCCTTACAATGAGCAGTTCTTC	CASSPPPTSGPYNEQFF
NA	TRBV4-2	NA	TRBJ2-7	TGTGCCAGCAGCCTAAGTTTTAGCGACTACGAGCAGTACTTC	CASSLSFSDYEQYF
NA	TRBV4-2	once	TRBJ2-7	TGTGCCAGCAGCCAGACCTCAGGATTCGCCTCCTACGAGCAGTACTTC	CASSQTSGFASYEQYF
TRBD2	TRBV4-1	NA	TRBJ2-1	TGCGCCAGCAGCCCCACTCCTAGCGGGAGGGCCCAGGAGCAGTTCTTC	CASSPTPSGRAQEQFF
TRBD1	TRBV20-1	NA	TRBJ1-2	TGCAGTGCTAGTCGGCCGGGACAGGGGAACTATGGCTACACCTTC	CSASRPGQGNYGYTF
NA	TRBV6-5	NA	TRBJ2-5	TGTGCCAGCAGGACCCCTGGGGGAGGTAAAGAGACCCAGTACTTC	CASRTPGGGKETQYF
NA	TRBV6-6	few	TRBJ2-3	TGTGCCAGCAGTTACTCTCGGGGGGCCACAGATACGCAGTATTTT	CASSYSRGATDTQYF
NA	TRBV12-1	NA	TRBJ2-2	TGTGCCAGCAGCCAAAAGGGACAGGGTGGCACCGGGGAGCTGTTTTTT	CASSQKGQGGTGELFF
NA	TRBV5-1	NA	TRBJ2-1	TGCGCCAGCAGCTTGACAGGGAATGAGCAGTTCTTC	CASSLTGNEQFF
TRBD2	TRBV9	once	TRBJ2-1	TGTGCCAGCAGCGTAGGCGGGCGGGGGGGCTACAATGAGCAGTTCTTC	CASSVGGRGGYNEQFF
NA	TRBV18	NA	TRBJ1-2	TGTGCCAGCTCACCCCCGGGACAACTTTCTAACTATGGCTACACCTTC	CASSPPGQLSNYGYTF
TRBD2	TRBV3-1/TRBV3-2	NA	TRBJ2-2	TGTGCCAGCAGCCAAGAACTAGCGGGAAAGATAAACACCGGGGAGCTGTTTTTT	CASSQELAGKINTGELFF
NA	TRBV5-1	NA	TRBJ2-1	TGCGCCAGCAGCCAACTAGATCCGTCCTACAATGAGCAGTTCTTC	CASSQLDPSYNEQFF
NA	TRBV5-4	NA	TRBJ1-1	TGTGCCAGCAGCTTATTGGGCTGGACAGCGAACACTGAAGCTTTCTTT	CASSLLGWTANTEAFF
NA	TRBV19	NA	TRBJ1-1	TGTGCCAGTAGTTTCAGGGGTGGAGCTTTCTTT	CASSFRGGAFF
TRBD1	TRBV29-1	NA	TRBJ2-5	TGCAGCGCCCGCGGGGGACAGGGGGAAGAGACCCAGTACTTC	CSARGGQGEETQYF
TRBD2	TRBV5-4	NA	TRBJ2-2	TGTGCCAGCAGCCCTGGACTAGCGGGAGTAGAAGACACCGGGGAGCTGTTTTTT	CASSPGLAGVEDTGELFF
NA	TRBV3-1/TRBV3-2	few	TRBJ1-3	TGTGCCAGCAGCCAAGATCTCAGGGCCTCTGGAAACACCATATATTTT	CASSQDLRASGNTIYF
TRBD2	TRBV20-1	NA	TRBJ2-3	TGCAGTGCTAGTACTTGGACTAGCGGTAGCACAGATACGCAGTATTTT	CSASTWTSGSTDTQYF
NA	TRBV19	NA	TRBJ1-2	TGTGCCAGTAGTACTCGGGACTCCAACTATGGCTACACCTTC	CASSTRDSNYGYTF
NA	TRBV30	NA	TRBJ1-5	TGTGCCTGGAGTATCGGTCGTCAGCCCCAGCATTTT	CAWSIGRQPQHF
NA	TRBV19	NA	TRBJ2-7	TGTGCCAGTACCGATGACAGCCGGAAACGCTCCTACGAGCAGTACTTC	CASTDDSRKRSYEQYF
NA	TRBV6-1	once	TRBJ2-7	TGTGCCAGCAGTGAAGTCCGCGGACGGGGCTACGAGCAGTACTTC	CASSEVRGRGYEQYF
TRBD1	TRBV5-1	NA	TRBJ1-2	TGCGCCAGCAGCTTGGGACAGGGGGCTCGGGGCTACACCTTC	CASSLGQGARGYTF
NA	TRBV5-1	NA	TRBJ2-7	TGCGCCAGCAGCCACGACAGTGGCTCCTACGAGCAGTACTTC	CASSHDSGSYEQYF
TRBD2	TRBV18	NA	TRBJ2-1	TGTGCCAGCTCACGTCGGACTAGCGGGGGAGATTACAATGAGCAGTTCTTC	CASSRRTSGGDYNEQFF
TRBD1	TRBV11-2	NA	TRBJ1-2	TGTGCCAGCAGCTTAGATTCCGGGACAGGGACTGAAAGTGGCTACACCTTC	CASSLDSGTGTESGYTF
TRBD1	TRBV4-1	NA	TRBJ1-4	TGCGCCAGCAGCCAATGGGGGGACAGTGATGAAAAACTGTTTTTT	CASSQWGDSDEKLFF
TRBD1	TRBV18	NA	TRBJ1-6	TGTGCCAGCTCACCTGGGACAGCGTATAATTCACCCCTCCACTTT	CASSPGTAYNSPLHF
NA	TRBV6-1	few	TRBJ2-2	TGTGCCAGCAGTGAACAGGGGTCTAACACCGGGGAGCTGTTTTTT	CASSEQGSNTGELFF
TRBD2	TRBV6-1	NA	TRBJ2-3	TGTGCCAGCAGTGAGACTAGCGGGAGAAAACTTCCTAGCACAGATACGCAGTATTTT	CASSETSGRKLPSTDTQYF
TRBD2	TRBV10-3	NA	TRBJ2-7	TGTGCCATCTCCCCTTTGGGGGGGGAGCAGTACTTC	CAISPLGGEQYF
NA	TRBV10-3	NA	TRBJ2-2	TGTGCCATCAGTGGAGCCAGGGGGAACACCGGGGAGCTGTTTTTT	CAISGARGNTGELFF
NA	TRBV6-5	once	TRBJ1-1	TGTGCCAGCAGTTACGCGGAAACGAACACTGAAGCTTTCTTT	CASSYAETNTEAFF
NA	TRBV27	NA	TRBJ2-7	TGTGCCAGCAGTTTATCCGTGCGGGTTAGCTCCTACGAGCAGTACTTC	CASSLSVRVSSYEQYF